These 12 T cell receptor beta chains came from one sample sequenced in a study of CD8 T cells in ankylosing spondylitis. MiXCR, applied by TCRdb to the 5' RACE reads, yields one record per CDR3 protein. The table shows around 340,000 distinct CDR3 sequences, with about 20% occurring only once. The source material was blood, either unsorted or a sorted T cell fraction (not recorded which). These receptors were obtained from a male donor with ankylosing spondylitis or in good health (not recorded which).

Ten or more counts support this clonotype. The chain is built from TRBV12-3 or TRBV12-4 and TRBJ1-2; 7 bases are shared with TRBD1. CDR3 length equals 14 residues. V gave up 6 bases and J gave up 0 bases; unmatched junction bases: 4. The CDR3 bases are TGTGCCAGCAGCCCTGGGACAGCTAACTATGGCTACACCTTC. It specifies CASSPGTANYGYTF.

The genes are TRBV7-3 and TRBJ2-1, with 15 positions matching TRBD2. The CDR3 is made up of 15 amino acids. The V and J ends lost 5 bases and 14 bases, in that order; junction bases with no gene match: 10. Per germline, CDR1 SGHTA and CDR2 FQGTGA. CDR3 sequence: CASSAGTSGGRREFF. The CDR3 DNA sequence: TGTGCCAGCAGCGCTGGGACTAGCGGGGGGCGAAGGGAGTTCTTC.

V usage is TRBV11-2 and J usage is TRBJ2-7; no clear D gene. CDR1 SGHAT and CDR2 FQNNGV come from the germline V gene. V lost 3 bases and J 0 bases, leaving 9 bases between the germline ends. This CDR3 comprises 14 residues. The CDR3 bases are TGTGCCAGCAGCTTCAGCGCCCCCTCCTACGAGCAGTACTTC. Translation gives CASSFSAPSYEQYF.

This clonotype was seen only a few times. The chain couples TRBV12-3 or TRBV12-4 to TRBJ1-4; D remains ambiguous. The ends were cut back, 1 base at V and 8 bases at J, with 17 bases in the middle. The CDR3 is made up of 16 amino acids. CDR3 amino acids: CASSLDWSPKWEKLFF. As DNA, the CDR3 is TGTGCCAGCAGTTTAGATTGGAGCCCCAAGTGGGAAAAACTGTTTTTT.

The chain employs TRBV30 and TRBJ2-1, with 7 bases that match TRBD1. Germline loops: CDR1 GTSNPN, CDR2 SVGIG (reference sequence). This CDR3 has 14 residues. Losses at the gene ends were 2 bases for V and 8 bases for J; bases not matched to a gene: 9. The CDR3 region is CAWSLGQPPDEQFF. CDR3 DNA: TGTGCCTGGAGTCTGGGACAGCCACCCGATGAGCAGTTCTTC.

CDR3 protein: CSARVMGKQYF. The CDR3, as DNA: TGCAGTGCTAGAGTAATGGGGAAGCAGTACTTC. The chain joins TRBV20-1 to TRBJ2-7; unclear D gene. Germline CDR1 is DFQATT and CDR2 is SNEGSKA (reference sequence). This CDR3 is 11 amino acids long. Trimming removed 1 base from V and 8 bases from J, with 9 bases in between.

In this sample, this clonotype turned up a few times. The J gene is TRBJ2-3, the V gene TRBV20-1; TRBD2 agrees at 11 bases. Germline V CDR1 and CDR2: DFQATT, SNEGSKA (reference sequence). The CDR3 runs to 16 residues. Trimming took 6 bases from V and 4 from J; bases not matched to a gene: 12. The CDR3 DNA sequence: TGCAGTGCCCTCCCTAGCGGGGGGACCCGTGCAGATACGCAGTATTTT. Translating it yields CSALPSGGTRADTQYF.

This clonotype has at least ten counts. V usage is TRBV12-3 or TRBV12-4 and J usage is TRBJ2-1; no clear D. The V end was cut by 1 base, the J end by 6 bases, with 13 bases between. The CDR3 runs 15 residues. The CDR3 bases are TGTGCCAGCAGTTTAGATGGTAGTTCAGGCAATGAGCAGTTCTTC. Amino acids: CASSLDGSSGNEQFF.

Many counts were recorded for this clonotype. DNA for the CDR3: TGTGCCAGCAGTTTCCTGGCAACTAATGAAAAACTGTTTTTT. It is translated as CASSFLATNEKLFF. V gene TRBV12-3 or TRBV12-4 combines with J gene TRBJ1-4, with D uncertain. Trimming pared 3 bases from V and 0 bases from J, leaving 5 bases between. The CDR3 sequence is 14 residues long.

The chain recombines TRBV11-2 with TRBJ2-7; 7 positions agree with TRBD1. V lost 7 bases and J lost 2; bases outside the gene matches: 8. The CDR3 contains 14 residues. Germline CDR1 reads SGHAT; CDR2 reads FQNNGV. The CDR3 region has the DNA TGTGCCAGCAACCTCGACAGGGAAGCCTACGAGCAGTACTTC. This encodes CASNLDREAYEQYF.

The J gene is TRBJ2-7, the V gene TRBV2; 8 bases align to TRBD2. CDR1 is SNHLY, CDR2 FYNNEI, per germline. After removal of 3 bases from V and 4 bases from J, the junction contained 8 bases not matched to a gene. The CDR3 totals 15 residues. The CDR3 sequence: CASSDVLRGAYEQYF. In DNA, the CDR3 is TGTGCCAGCAGTGACGTCTTGCGGGGGGCGTACGAGCAGTACTTC.

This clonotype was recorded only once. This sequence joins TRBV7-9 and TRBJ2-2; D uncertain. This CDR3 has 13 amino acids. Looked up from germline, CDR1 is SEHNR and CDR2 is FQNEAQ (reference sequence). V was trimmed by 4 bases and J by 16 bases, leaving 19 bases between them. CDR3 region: CASSYRDSATEFF. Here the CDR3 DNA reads TGTGCCAGCAGCTATAGGGATTCGGCCACGGAGTTTTTT.